These T cell receptor beta chains were read from a single sample in a study of shared clonotypes between healthy human individuals. Here immunoSEQ multiplex PCR was the method, and the copy in TCRdb shows in-frame clones only, minus some. The sample lists 400,000 to 600,000 clones, over 60% seen once, with around an eighth in the top ten. The specimen was PBMCs. The receptors derive from a middle-aged woman in good health. Some clones in this sample may be carry-over from other donors' samples. Both conserved end residues are part of each CDR3.

v_gene: TRBV6-1
len: 14
j_gene: TRBJ1-2
CDR3aa: CASRAPGGSYGYTF

v_gene: TRBV6-6
len: 15
j_gene: TRBJ2-1
CDR3aa: CASSHRVGTYNEQFF

v_gene: TRBV9
len: 15
j_gene: TRBJ2-1
CDR3aa: CASSPRGYDENEQFF

v_gene: TRBV11-2
len: 15
j_gene: TRBJ1-1
CDR3aa: CASSLRPADWAEAFF

v_gene: TRBV6-4
len: 16
j_gene: TRBJ2-1
CDR3aa: CASSDSYGSSYNEQFF

v_gene: TRBV19
len: 16
j_gene: TRBJ2-1
CDR3aa: CASSITKTSGYNEQFF

v_gene: TRBV7-2
len: 16
j_gene: TRBJ1-1
CDR3aa: CASSLFQGALNTEAFF

v_gene: TRBV9
len: 14
j_gene: TRBJ2-7
CDR3aa: CASSAEWVGTEQYF

v_gene: TRBV14
len: 16
j_gene: TRBJ2-1
CDR3aa: CASSFPRLAGYNEQFF

v_gene: TRBV11-2
len: 17
j_gene: TRBJ2-3
CDR3aa: CASSLVGGTGRTDTQYF

v_gene: TRBV9
len: 16
j_gene: TRBJ2-2
CDR3aa: CASSGTGSLYTGELFF

v_gene: TRBV6-5
len: 15
j_gene: TRBJ1-2
CDR3aa: CASSSFTAGWSGYTF

v_gene: TRBV11-2
len: 15
j_gene: TRBJ2-4
CDR3aa: CASSLGFSKRDIQYF

v_gene: TRBV2
len: 16
j_gene: TRBJ2-5
CDR3aa: CASSEGGNLRGETQYF

v_gene: TRBV5-1
len: 13
j_gene: TRBJ2-7
CDR3aa: CASSEGQPYEQYF

v_gene: TRBV2
len: 12
j_gene: TRBJ2-7
CDR3aa: CASSLNHYEQYF

v_gene: TRBV10-2
len: 17
j_gene: TRBJ2-5
CDR3aa: CASSENTGTGTVRTQYF

v_gene: TRBV29-1
len: 13
j_gene: TRBJ1-1
CDR3aa: CSVEELAPLGAFF

v_gene: TRBV6-5
len: 15
j_gene: TRBJ2-1
CDR3aa: CASKGLADSYNEQFF

v_gene: TRBV28
len: 16
j_gene: TRBJ2-7
CDR3aa: CASSSRLTSGVYEQYF

v_gene: TRBV2
len: 11
j_gene: TRBJ1-1
CDR3aa: CATVLGTEAFF

v_gene: TRBV7-2
len: 17
j_gene: TRBJ2-3
CDR3aa: CASSLLPGTSGEDTQYF

v_gene: TRBV7-2
len: 15
j_gene: TRBJ2-5
CDR3aa: CASSFDRMYQETQYF

v_gene: TRBV5-1
len: 15
j_gene: TRBJ2-1
CDR3aa: CASSPDPSSYNEQFF

v_gene: TRBV30
len: 12
j_gene: TRBJ1-1
CDR3aa: CAWIKGFGEAFF

v_gene: TRBV6-4
len: 13
j_gene: TRBJ2-1
CDR3aa: CASSLDLYNEQFF

v_gene: TRBV5-1
len: 17
j_gene: TRBJ2-5
CDR3aa: CASSWNPGQGTQETQYF

v_gene: TRBV5-6
len: 14
j_gene: TRBJ1-2
CDR3aa: CASSLGQGNYGYTF

v_gene: TRBV7-9
len: 14
j_gene: TRBJ2-1
CDR3aa: CASSLFPAYNEQFF

v_gene: TRBV4-2
len: 16
j_gene: TRBJ2-5
CDR3aa: CASSQGGASGQETQYF

v_gene: TRBV6-1
len: 15
j_gene: TRBJ2-3
CDR3aa: CASMWSGLGTDTQYF

v_gene: TRBV4-3
len: 15
j_gene: TRBJ2-3
CDR3aa: CASSQDFRYTDTQYF

v_gene: TRBV7-9
len: 15
j_gene: TRBJ2-7
CDR3aa: CASSLVGARSYEQYF

v_gene: TRBV9
len: 15
j_gene: TRBJ2-5
CDR3aa: CASSVGAASQETQYF

v_gene: TRBV7-2
len: 14
j_gene: TRBJ1-4
CDR3aa: CASSLLGLGEKLFF

v_gene: TRBV18
len: 16
j_gene: TRBJ1-3
CDR3aa: CASSPNPWTGTNTIYF

v_gene: TRBV7-9
len: 17
j_gene: TRBJ2-6
CDR3aa: CASSSRGLGTGANVLTF

v_gene: TRBV6-1
len: 12
j_gene: TRBJ2-3
CDR3aa: CASSLSTDTQYF

v_gene: TRBV30
len: 13
j_gene: TRBJ1-1
CDR3aa: CAWSKRQALGAFF

v_gene: TRBV10-2
len: 15
j_gene: TRBJ1-2
CDR3aa: CASSESKRSPYGYTF

v_gene: TRBV28
len: 15
j_gene: TRBJ1-1
CDR3aa: CASSPPDVPNTEAFF

v_gene: TRBV19
len: 12
j_gene: TRBJ1-1
CDR3aa: CASSMGGTAAFF

v_gene: TRBV30
len: 16
j_gene: TRBJ2-1
CDR3aa: CAWAPRGSGRAHEQFF

v_gene: TRBV7-9
len: 16
j_gene: TRBJ2-7
CDR3aa: CASSSAAGERTYEQYF

v_gene: TRBV28
len: 15
j_gene: TRBJ1-4
CDR3aa: CATLRRGQDNEKLFF

v_gene: TRBV7-2
len: 14
j_gene: TRBJ2-7
CDR3aa: CASSLALAGGEQYF